A single sample gave rise to the 16 T cell receptor beta chains below, sequenced in a study of blood T cell repertoires in COVID-19. The protocol was immunoSEQ multiplex PCR, while the TCRdb copy is restricted to in-frame clones and leaves out a portion. The sample lists roughly 300,000 clones, approximately 84% occurring once. Sequencing input: PBMCs or T cells enriched from blood (not recorded which). The receptors were gathered from a woman aged 25 to 39 who had recovered from COVID-19.

Concerning this clone itself: The same CDR3 is also encoded by other DNA sequences in this sample. CDR3 nucleotides: TGTGCCAGCTCACCGGGACAGGGATTGTATGGCTACACCTTC. It encodes CASSPGQGLYGYTF. V is TRBV18 and J is TRBJ1-2; TRBD1 matches 9 bases. V was clipped by 3 bases and J by 5 bases; unmatched bases: 4. The germline V gene has CDR1 KGHSH and CDR2 LQKENI. The CDR3 has 14 amino acids. The complete variable domain, with remaining parts taken from reference TRBV18 and TRBJ1-2, reads NAGVMQNPRHLVRRRGQEARLRCSPMKGHSHVYWYRQLPEEGLKFMVYLQKENIIDESGMPKERFSAEFPKEGPSILRIQQVVRGDSAAYFCASSPGQGLYGYTFGSGTRLTVV.

Points on this clone: This specimen includes other DNA sequences encoding the same CDR3. V gene TRBV18 combines with J gene TRBJ1-2; D is perhaps TRBD1 (6 bases). Per the germline V gene, CDR1 is KGHSH and CDR2 is LQKENI. The CDR3 loop spans 13 amino acids. V was shortened by 2 bases and J by 5 bases, with 9 bases between the two germline ends. CDR3 in DNA: TGTGCCAGCTCACCAACAGGGAATTATGGCTACACCTTC. Protein product: CASSPTGNYGYTF. Full variable domain (outside the CDR3, taken from reference TRBV18 and TRBJ1-2): NAGVMQNPRHLVRRRGQEARLRCSPMKGHSHVYWYRQLPEEGLKFMVYLQKENIIDESGMPKERFSAEFPKEGPSILRIQQVVRGDSAAYFCASSPTGNYGYTFGSGTRLTVV.

The rearrangement uses TRBV19 and TRBJ2-1, with a tentative D call TRBD1 (5 bases). There are 15 residues in the CDR3. Trimming pared 7 bases from V and 5 bases from J, leaving 18 bases between. CDR1 and CDR2 from the germline V gene are LNHDA and SQIVND (reference sequence). The CDR3 DNA follows: TGTGCCAGTAATTCTGTCCGTCCAGGGCACAATGAGCAGTTCTTC. This gives the protein CASNSVRPGHNEQFF. The full variable domain, completed using reference TRBV19 and TRBJ2-1, is DGGITQSPKYLFRKEGQNVTLSCEQNLNHDAMYWYRQDPGQGLRLIYYSQIVNDFQKGDIAEGYSVSREKKESFPLTVTSAQKNPTAFYLCASNSVRPGHNEQFFGPGTRLTVL.

The V gene is TRBV3-1 (or the pseudogene TRBV3-2), the J gene TRBJ2-5; the D is unclear. The V gene's germline CDR1 is LGHDT and CDR2 YNNKEL (reference sequence). The CDR3 sequence is 15 residues long. V shed 0 bases and J shed 3 bases, with 11 bases lying between them. CDR3 amino acids: CASSQDNSREETQYF. The CDR3, as DNA: TGTGCCAGCAGCCAAGATAATTCCCGAGAAGAGACCCAGTACTTC.

This clone turned up a few times. The CDR3 sequence: CASSPWTSGGFSYNEQFF. For the CDR3, the DNA is TGTGCCAGCAGCCCCTGGACTAGCGGGGGTTTCTCCTACAATGAGCAGTTCTTC. The chain has TRBV5-6 and TRBJ2-1, with TRBD2 matching 13 bases. V trimming: 4 bases; J trimming: 0 bases; junction bases outside the gene matches: 7. There are 18 residues in the CDR3. Germline CDR1 SGHDT, CDR2 YYEEEE.

V and J are TRBV2 and TRBJ2-7; no clear D gene. This CDR3 is 16 amino acids long. V was trimmed by 4 bases and J by 2 bases, leaving 18 bases between them. CDR1 and CDR2 from the germline V gene are SNHLY and FYNNEI. CDR3 in amino acids: CASSGGSHYQPYEQYF. Written as DNA, the CDR3 is TGTGCCAGCAGTGGTGGCAGCCACTATCAGCCCTACGAGCAGTACTTC.

The V call is TRBV28, the J call TRBJ1-5, with D unclear. V lost 2 bases, J lost 5 bases, and 4 bases lay in between. The V gene's germline CDR1 is MDHEN and CDR2 SYDVKM. This CDR3 spans 12 amino acids. The CDR3 spells CASSLEDQPQHF. The DNA for the CDR3 is TGTGCCAGCAGTTTAGAGGATCAGCCCCAGCATTTT.

This clone was detected only a few times. This rearrangement joins TRBV19 to TRBJ2-2; 10 nucleotides align to TRBD2. J was trimmed by 2 bases and V by 5 bases; bases with no gene match: 2. The V gene's germline CDR1 is LNHDA and CDR2 SQIVND (reference sequence). The CDR3 is 15 amino acids. CDR3: CASSRTSGNTGELFF. The CDR3 DNA reads TGTGCCAGTAGTCGGACTAGCGGAAACACCGGGGAGCTGTTTTTT.

The table lists this clone with a count of one. The chain couples TRBV27 to TRBJ2-7; TRBD1 agrees at 10 bases. The CDR3 covers 14 residues. The V and J ends lost 5 bases and 3 bases, in that order; junction bases with no gene match: 4. CDR1 and CDR2 from the germline V gene are MNHEY and SMNVEV (reference sequence). Written as DNA, the CDR3 is TGTGCCAGCAGTCTGACAGGGGGCGACTACGAGCAGTACTTC. The encoded protein is CASSLTGGDYEQYF.

This chain links TRBV13 with TRBJ2-5, with D possibly matching TRBD2 (6 bases). V lost 4 bases and J 3 bases, leaving 21 bases between the germline ends. Looked up from germline, CDR1 is PRHDT and CDR2 is FYEKMQ (reference sequence). CDR3 length: 17 amino acids. The CDR3 DNA reads as TGTGCCAGCAGCTCTACCGCCTTTAGCGGAACTGAAGAGACCCAGTACTTC. It translates to CASSSTAFSGTEETQYF.

The V gene is TRBV15, the J gene TRBJ2-3; 8 bases are shared with TRBD1. This CDR3 region has 18 residues. V was clipped by 0 bases and J by 5 bases; unmatched bases: 13. Per germline, CDR1 LNHNV and CDR2 YYDKDF (reference sequence). The CDR3 loop is CATSRDVSGRGRGDTQYF. CDR3 DNA: TGTGCCACCAGCAGAGATGTTTCGGGCAGGGGGCGCGGAGATACGCAGTATTTT.

The chain carries TRBV6-6 and TRBJ2-1; no definite D call. The length of the CDR3 is 11 residues. The germline CDR1 and CDR2 sequences are MNHNY and SVGAGI (reference sequence). V was trimmed by 5 bases and J by 6 bases, leaving 5 bases between them. The CDR3 region is CASSVSNEQFF. CDR3 sequence (DNA): TGTGCCAGCAGTGTATCCAATGAGCAGTTCTTC.

This sequence joins TRBV2 and TRBJ2-7; D is possibly TRBD2 (6 bases). Germline-derived CDR1 and CDR2 are SNHLY and FYNNEI. The CDR3 is made up of 12 amino acids. Trimming cost V 10 bases and J 6 bases, with 16 bases left between them. This CDR3 reads CANTGGGSEQYF. The CDR3 DNA reads as TGTGCCAACACAGGCGGAGGGAGCGAGCAGTACTTC.

This clone was observed once. The genes are TRBV9 and TRBJ1-4; no reliable D call. This CDR3 is built from 15 residues. CDR1 is SGDLS and CDR2 is YYNGEE in the germline V gene. The V end was cut by 0 bases, the J end by 7 bases, with 13 bases between. The CDR3: CASSVGELDGEKLFF. CDR3 nucleotide sequence: TGTGCCAGCAGCGTAGGGGAGCTTGATGGTGAAAAACTGTTTTTT.

The chain is built from TRBV5-1 and TRBJ1-2; 11 nucleotides agree with TRBD1. Looked up from germline, CDR1 is SGHRS and CDR2 is YFSETQ. V was clipped by 0 bases and J by 8 bases; unmatched bases: 6. This CDR3 has 15 residues. CDR3 amino acids: CASSLVDRGRGGYTF. CDR3 nucleotides: TGCGCCAGCAGCTTGGTGGACAGGGGGCGCGGAGGCTACACCTTC. The whole variable domain, filled in from reference TRBV5-1 and TRBJ1-2, reads KAGVTQTPRYLIKTRGQQVTLSCSPISGHRSVSWYQQTPGQGLQFLFEYFSETQRNKGNFPGRFSGRQFSNSRSEMNVSTLELGDSALYLCASSLVDRGRGGYTFGSGTRLTVV.

This clone has just a few counts. The V gene is TRBV2, the J gene TRBJ1-4; D possibly corresponds to TRBD1 (6 bases). This CDR3 comprises 13 residues. Germline V gene sequence: CDR1 SNHLY, CDR2 FYNNEI. V dropped 7 bases and J dropped 5 bases, with 11 bases sitting between them. DNA for the CDR3: TGTGCCAGCACCGGGACAAGAAATGAAAAACTGTTTTTT. Its protein product is CASTGTRNEKLFF.